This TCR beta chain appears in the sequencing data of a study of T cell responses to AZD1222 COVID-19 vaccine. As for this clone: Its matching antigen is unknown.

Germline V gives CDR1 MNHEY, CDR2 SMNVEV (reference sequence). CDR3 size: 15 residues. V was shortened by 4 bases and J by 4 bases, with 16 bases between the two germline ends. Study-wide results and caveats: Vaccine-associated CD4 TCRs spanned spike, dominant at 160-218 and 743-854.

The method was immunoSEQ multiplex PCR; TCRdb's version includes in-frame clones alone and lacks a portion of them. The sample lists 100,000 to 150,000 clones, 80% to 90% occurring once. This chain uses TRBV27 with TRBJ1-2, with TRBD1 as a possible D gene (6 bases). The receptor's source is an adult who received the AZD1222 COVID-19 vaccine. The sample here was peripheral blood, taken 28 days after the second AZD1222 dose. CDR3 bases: TGTGCCAGCAGTTGGCTGGGGGGGGCTAGCTATGGCTACACCTTC. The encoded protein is CASSWLGGASYGYTF.